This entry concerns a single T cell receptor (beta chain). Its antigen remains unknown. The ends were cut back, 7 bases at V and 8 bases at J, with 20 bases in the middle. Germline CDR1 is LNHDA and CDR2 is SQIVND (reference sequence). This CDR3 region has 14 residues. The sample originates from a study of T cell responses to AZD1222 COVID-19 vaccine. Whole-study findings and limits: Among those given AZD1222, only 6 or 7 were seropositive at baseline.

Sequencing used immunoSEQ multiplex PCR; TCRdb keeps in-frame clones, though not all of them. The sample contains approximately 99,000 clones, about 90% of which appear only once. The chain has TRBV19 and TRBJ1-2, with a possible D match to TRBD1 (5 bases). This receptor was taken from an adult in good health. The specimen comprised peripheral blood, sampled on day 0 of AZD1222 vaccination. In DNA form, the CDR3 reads TGTGCCAGTACCCGACTCGGGGGGAGTTTGGGCTACACCTTC. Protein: CASTRLGGSLGYTF.